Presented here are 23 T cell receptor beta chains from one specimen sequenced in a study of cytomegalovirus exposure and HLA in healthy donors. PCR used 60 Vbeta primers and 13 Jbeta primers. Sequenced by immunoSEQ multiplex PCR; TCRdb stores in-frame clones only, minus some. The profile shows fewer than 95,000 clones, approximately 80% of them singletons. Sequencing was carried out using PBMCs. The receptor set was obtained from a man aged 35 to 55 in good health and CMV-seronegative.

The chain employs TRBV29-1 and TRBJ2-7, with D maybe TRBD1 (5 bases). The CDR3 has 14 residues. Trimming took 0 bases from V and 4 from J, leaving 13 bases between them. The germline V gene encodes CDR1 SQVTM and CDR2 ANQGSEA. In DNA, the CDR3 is TGCAGCGTTGAAGAAATAGGGGAAAGGTACGAGCAGTACTTC. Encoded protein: CSVEEIGERYEQYF.

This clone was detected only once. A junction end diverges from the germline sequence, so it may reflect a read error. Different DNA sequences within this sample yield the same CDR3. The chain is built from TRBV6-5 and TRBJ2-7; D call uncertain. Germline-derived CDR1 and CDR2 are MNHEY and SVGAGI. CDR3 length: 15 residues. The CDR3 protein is CASSAKMTSIYEQYF. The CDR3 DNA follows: TGTGCCAGCAGCGCGAAGATGACAAGCATCTACGAGCAGTATTTC.

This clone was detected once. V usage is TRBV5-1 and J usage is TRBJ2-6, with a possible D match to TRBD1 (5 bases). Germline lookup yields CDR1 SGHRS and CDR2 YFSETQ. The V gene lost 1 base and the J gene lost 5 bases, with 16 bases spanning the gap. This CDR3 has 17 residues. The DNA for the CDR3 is TGCGCCAGCAGCTTGCGGGCAGGGCTAAGCTGGGCCAACGTCCTGACTTTC. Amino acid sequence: CASSLRAGLSWANVLTF.

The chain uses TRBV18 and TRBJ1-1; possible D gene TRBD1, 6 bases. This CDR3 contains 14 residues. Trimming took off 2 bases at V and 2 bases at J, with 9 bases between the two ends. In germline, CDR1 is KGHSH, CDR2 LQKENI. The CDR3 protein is CASSPVGGNTEAFF. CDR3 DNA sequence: TGTGCCAGCTCACCAGTAGGGGGAAACACTGAAGCTTTCTTT. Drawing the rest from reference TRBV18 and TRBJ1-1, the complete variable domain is NAGVMQNPRHLVRRRGQEARLRCSPMKGHSHVYWYRQLPEEGLKFMVYLQKENIIDESGMPKERFSAEFPKEGPSILRIQQVVRGDSAAYFCASSPVGGNTEAFFGQGTRLTVV.

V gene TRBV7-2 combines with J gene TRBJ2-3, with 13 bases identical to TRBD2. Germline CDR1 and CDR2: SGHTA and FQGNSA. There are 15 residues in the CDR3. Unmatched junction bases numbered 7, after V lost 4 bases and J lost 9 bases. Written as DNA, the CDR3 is TGTGCCAGCAGCTGGACTAGCGGGGGCCGGGGGACGCAGTATTTT. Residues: CASSWTSGGRGTQYF. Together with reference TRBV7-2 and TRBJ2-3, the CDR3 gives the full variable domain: GAGVSQSPSNKVTEKGKDVELRCDPISGHTALYWYRQSLGQGLEFLIYFQGNSAPDKSGLPSDRFSAERTGGSVSTLTIQRTQQEDSAVYLCASSWTSGGRGTQYFGPGTRLTVL.

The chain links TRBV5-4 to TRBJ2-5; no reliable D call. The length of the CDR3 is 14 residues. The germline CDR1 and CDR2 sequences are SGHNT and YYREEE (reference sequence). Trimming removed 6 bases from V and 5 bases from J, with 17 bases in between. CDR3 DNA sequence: TGTGCCAGCACCATGTTCTCCCCCAGTGAGACCCAGTACTTC. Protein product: CASTMFSPSETQYF.

Here the CDR3 reads CAIGTGGATNEKLFF. CDR3 DNA sequence: TGTGCCATCGGGACAGGGGGAGCAACTAATGAAAAACTGTTTTTT. The chain is built from TRBV10-3 and TRBJ1-4; 11 bases are shared with TRBD1. CDR1 and CDR2 (germline): ENHRY, SYGVKD. This CDR3 has 15 amino acids. With V trimmed by 8 bases and J by 0 bases, 2 bases remained unmatched.

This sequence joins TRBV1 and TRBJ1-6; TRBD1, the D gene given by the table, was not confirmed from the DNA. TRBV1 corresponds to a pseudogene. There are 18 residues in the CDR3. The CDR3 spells CTSSQGRDRDQYNSPLHF. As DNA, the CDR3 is TGCACCAGCAGCCAAGGTCGGGACAGGGATCAATATAATTCACCCCTCCACTTT.

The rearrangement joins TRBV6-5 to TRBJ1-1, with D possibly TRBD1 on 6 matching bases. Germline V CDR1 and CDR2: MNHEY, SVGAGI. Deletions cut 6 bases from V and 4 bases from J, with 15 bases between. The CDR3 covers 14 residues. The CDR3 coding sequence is TGTGCCAGCAGGTATAGGACAGCAGCCACTGAAGCTTTCTTT. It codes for CASRYRTAATEAFF.

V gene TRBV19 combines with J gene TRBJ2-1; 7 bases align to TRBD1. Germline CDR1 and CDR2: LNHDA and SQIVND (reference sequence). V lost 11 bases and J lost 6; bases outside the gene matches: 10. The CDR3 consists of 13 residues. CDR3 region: CAARQGPINEQFF. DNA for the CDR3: TGTGCCGCACGACAGGGCCCTATCAATGAGCAGTTCTTC.

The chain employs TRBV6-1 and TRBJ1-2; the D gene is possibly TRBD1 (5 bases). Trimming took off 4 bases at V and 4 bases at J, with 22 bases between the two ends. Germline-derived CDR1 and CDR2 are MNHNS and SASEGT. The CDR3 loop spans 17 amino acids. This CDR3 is CASSGRAASTISYGYTF. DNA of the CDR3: TGTGCCAGCAGTGGCAGGGCAGCCTCCACCATTTCCTATGGCTACACCTTC.

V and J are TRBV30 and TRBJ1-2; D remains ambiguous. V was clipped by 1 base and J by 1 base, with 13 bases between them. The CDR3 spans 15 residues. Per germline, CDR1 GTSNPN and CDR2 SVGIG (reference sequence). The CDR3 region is CAWSGGETINYGYTF. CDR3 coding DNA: TGTGCCTGGAGTGGGGGAGAGACGATTAACTATGGCTACACCTTC.

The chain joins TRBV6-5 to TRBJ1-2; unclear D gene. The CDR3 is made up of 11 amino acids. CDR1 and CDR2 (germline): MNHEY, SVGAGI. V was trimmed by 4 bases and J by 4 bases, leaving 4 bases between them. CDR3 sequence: CASSSSYGYTF. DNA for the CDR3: TGTGCCAGCAGTTCGAGCTATGGCTACACCTTC.

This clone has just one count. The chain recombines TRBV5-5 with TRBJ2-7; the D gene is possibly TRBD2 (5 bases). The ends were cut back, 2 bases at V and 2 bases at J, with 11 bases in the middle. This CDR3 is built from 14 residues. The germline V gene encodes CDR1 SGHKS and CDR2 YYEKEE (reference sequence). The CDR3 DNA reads TGTGCCAGCAGCTTTGAGAGGGCCCCCTACGAGCAGTACTTC. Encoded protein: CASSFERAPYEQYF.

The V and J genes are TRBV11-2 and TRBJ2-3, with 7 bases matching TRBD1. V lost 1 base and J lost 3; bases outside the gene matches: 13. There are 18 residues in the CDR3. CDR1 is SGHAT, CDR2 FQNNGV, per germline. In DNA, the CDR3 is TGTGCCAGCAGCTTAGGCCCACAGGGGAAGGTTGTTACAGATACGCAGTATTTT. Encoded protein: CASSLGPQGKVVTDTQYF. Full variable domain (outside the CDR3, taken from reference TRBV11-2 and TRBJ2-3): EAGVAQSPRYKIIEKRQSVAFWCNPISGHATLYWYQQILGQGPKLLIQFQNNGVVDDSQLPKDRFSAERLKGVDSTLKIQPAKLEDSAVYLCASSLGPQGKVVTDTQYFGPGTRLTVL.

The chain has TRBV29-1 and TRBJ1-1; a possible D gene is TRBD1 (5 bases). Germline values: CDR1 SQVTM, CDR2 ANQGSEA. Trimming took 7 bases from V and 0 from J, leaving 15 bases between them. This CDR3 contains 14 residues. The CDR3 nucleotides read TGCAGCGCCTCCCGGACACTAATGAACACTGAAGCTTTCTTT. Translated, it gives CSASRTLMNTEAFF.

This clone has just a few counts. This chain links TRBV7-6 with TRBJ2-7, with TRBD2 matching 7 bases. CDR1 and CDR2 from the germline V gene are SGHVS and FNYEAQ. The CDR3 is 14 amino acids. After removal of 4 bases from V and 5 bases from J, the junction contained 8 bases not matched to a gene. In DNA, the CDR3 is TGTGCCAGCAGCTCCCACGGGGGGAGAAACGAGCAGTACTTC. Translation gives CASSSHGGRNEQYF.

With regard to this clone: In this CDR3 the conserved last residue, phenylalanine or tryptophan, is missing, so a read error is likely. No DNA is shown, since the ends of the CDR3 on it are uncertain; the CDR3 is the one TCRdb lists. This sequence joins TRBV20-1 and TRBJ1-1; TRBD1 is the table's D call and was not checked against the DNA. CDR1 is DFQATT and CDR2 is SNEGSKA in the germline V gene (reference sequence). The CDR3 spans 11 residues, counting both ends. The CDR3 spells CSAMTGTRRQA.

CDR3 nucleotide sequence: TGTGCCAGCAGCTTAGACCGGGACTGGACAGATACGCAGTATTTT. Encoded protein: CASSLDRDWTDTQYF. The genes are TRBV7-2 and TRBJ2-3; TRBD2 might be the D (6 bases). The V end was cut by 1 base, the J end by 3 bases, with 11 bases between. The CDR3 is 15 residues long. Germline V gene lookup returns CDR1 SGHTA and CDR2 FQGNSA.

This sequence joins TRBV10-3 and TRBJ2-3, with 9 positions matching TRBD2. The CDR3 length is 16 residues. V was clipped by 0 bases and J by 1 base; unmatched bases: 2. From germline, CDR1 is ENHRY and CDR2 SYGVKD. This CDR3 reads CAISESERGGTDTQYF. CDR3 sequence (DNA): TGTGCCATCAGTGAGTCGGAGCGGGGGGGCACAGATACGCAGTATTTT.

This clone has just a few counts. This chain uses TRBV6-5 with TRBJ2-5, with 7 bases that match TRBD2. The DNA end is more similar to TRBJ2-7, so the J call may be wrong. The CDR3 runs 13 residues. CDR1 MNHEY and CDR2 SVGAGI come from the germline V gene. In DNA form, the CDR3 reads TGTGCCAGCAGCGGGACTACCTCCTACGAGCAGTACTTC. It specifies CASSGTTSYEQYF.

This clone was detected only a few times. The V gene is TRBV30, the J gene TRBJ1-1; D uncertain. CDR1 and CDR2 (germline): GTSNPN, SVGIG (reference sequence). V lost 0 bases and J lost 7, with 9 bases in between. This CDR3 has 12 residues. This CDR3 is CAWSVWSGEAFF. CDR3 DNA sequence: TGTGCCTGGAGTGTATGGAGCGGTGAAGCTTTCTTT.

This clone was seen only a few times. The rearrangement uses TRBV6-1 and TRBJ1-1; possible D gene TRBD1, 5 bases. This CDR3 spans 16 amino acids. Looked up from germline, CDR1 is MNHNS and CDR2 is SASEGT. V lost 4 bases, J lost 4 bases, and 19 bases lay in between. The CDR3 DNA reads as TGTGCCAGCAGTGCCCATCTCGGGCGGGGCTCCACTGAAGCTTTCTTT. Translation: CASSAHLGRGSTEAFF.